This TCR beta chain is from a study of cytomegalovirus exposure and HLA in healthy donors. Overall study findings and caveats: Within the approximately 110 validation repertoires, first-cohort TCR clusters tended to co-occur, according to a later analysis.

Produced via immunoSEQ multiplex PCR; TCRdb's table is partial and in-frame only. The sample holds about 280,000 clones; around 85% are singletons and the top ten take about 1%. Concerning this clone itself: Its target is not known.

The V gene's germline CDR1 is LNHDA and CDR2 SQIVND (reference sequence). There are 15 residues in the CDR3. Trimming took 8 bases from V and 0 from J, leaving 14 bases between them. The chain links TRBV19 to TRBJ1-5; D remains unclear. The sample was PBMCs. The sequence was collected from a woman between 18 and 29 years old in good health and CMV-seronegative. The CDR3 loop is CASGWAAASNQPQHF. In nucleotides, the CDR3 is TGTGCCAGTGGGTGGGCTGCCGCTAGCAATCAGCCCCAGCATTTT.